This is a list of T cell receptor beta chains from one sample in a study of blood T cell repertoires in COVID-19. Generated by immunoSEQ multiplex PCR, the TCRdb table keeps only in-frame clones and is missing some. The data hold 310,000 or so clones, with 87% observed a single time. The sequencing input was PBMCs or T cells enriched from blood (not recorded which). The receptors stem from a woman aged 18-30 years who had recovered from COVID-19. Both conserved end residues are part of each CDR3. D genes are given only for firm matches. Size values are once, few and many counts, or a class for expanded clones, and some rows have none.

clone_size: once; d_call: .; v_call: TRBV2; j_call: TRBJ1-2; cdr3_aa: CASIRVGGYTF; cdr3_nt: TGTGCCAGCATCCGGGTAGGCGGCTACACCTTC
clone_size: .; d_call: TRBD2; v_call: TRBV10-3; j_call: TRBJ2-3; cdr3_aa: CAISEGLAGSTDTQYF; cdr3_nt: TGTGCCATCAGTGAGGGGCTAGCGGGTAGCACAGATACGCAGTATTTT
clone_size: .; d_call: TRBD1; v_call: TRBV7-9; j_call: TRBJ1-2; cdr3_aa: CASSPRGGGKTYGYTF; cdr3_nt: TGTGCCAGCAGCCCCAGAGGAGGGGGCAAAACCTATGGCTACACCTTC
clone_size: .; d_call: .; v_call: TRBV9; j_call: TRBJ1-1; cdr3_aa: CASSRTGEFYTEAFF; cdr3_nt: TGTGCCAGCAGCCGCACAGGAGAGTTTTATACTGAAGCTTTCTTT
clone_size: .; d_call: TRBD1; v_call: TRBV28; j_call: TRBJ1-2; cdr3_aa: CASSTGGYGYTF; cdr3_nt: TGTGCCAGTTCGACAGGGGGGTATGGCTACACCTTC
clone_size: .; d_call: TRBD2; v_call: TRBV9; j_call: TRBJ2-7; cdr3_aa: CASSVQPGTRDLTLSEQYF; cdr3_nt: TGTGCCAGCAGCGTCCAGCCCGGGACTAGGGATCTAACTTTATCCGAGCAGTACTTC
clone_size: .; d_call: TRBD1; v_call: TRBV28; j_call: TRBJ1-5; cdr3_aa: CASSRDSGQNNQPQHF; cdr3_nt: TGTGCCAGCAGCCGGGACTCGGGACAGAACAATCAGCCCCAGCATTTT
clone_size: .; d_call: .; v_call: TRBV6-4; j_call: TRBJ2-1; cdr3_aa: CASSVGPHNEQFF; cdr3_nt: TGTGCCAGCAGTGTGGGGCCACACAATGAGCAGTTCTTC
clone_size: .; d_call: TRBD2; v_call: TRBV4-2; j_call: TRBJ2-5; cdr3_aa: CASSQDPSGVGETQYF; cdr3_nt: TGTGCCAGCAGCCAAGATCCTAGCGGGGTAGGGGAGACCCAGTACTTC
clone_size: .; d_call: TRBD1; v_call: TRBV9; j_call: TRBJ2-2; cdr3_aa: CASSATGTGAFTGELFF; cdr3_nt: TGTGCCAGCAGCGCTACTGGGACAGGGGCTTTCACCGGGGAGCTGTTTTTT
clone_size: .; d_call: .; v_call: TRBV7-2; j_call: TRBJ1-4; cdr3_aa: CASSFTRDDEKLFF; cdr3_nt: TGTGCCAGCAGCTTTACCAGGGATGATGAAAAACTGTTTTTT
clone_size: .; d_call: TRBD1; v_call: TRBV7-6; j_call: TRBJ1-1; cdr3_aa: CASSAGTVRDTEAFF; cdr3_nt: TGTGCCAGCAGCGCTGGGACAGTCCGGGACACTGAAGCTTTCTTT
clone_size: many; d_call: TRBD1; v_call: TRBV7-3; j_call: TRBJ2-5; cdr3_aa: CASSQYRGKTQYF; cdr3_nt: TGTGCCAGCAGCCAATACAGGGGGAAGACCCAGTACTTC
clone_size: .; d_call: TRBD1; v_call: TRBV5-5; j_call: TRBJ1-1; cdr3_aa: CASSFQNQGAANTEAFF; cdr3_nt: TGTGCCAGCAGCTTTCAAAATCAGGGGGCGGCTAACACTGAAGCTTTCTTT
clone_size: .; d_call: .; v_call: TRBV28; j_call: TRBJ2-4; cdr3_aa: CASSFALDIQYF; cdr3_nt: TGTGCCAGCAGTTTCGCGCTAGACATTCAGTACTTC
clone_size: few; d_call: .; v_call: TRBV2; j_call: TRBJ1-2; cdr3_aa: CASFRDNYGYTF; cdr3_nt: TGTGCCAGCTTCAGGGATAACTATGGCTACACCTTC
clone_size: .; d_call: TRBD1; v_call: TRBV28; j_call: TRBJ1-2; cdr3_aa: CASSFGQGSYGYTF; cdr3_nt: TGTGCCAGCAGTTTTGGACAGGGCAGCTATGGCTACACCTTC
clone_size: .; d_call: .; v_call: TRBV14; j_call: TRBJ1-2; cdr3_aa: CASSQDSFYGYTF; cdr3_nt: TGTGCCAGCAGCCAAGACAGTTTCTATGGCTACACCTTC
clone_size: .; d_call: .; v_call: TRBV19; j_call: TRBJ1-4; cdr3_aa: CASSIRVHEKLFF; cdr3_nt: TGTGCCAGTAGTATCAGGGTTCACGAAAAACTGTTTTTT
clone_size: .; d_call: .; v_call: TRBV27; j_call: TRBJ1-5; cdr3_aa: CASSFQEGRQPQHF; cdr3_nt: TGTGCCAGCAGTTTTCAGGAGGGTAGGCAGCCCCAGCATTTT
clone_size: .; d_call: .; v_call: TRBV27; j_call: TRBJ1-1; cdr3_aa: CASSFWGGAEAFF; cdr3_nt: TGTGCCAGCAGTTTTTGGGGGGGGGCTGAAGCTTTCTTT
clone_size: once; d_call: TRBD1; v_call: TRBV4-1; j_call: TRBJ2-1; cdr3_aa: CASSHPKYSGTGFHNEQFF; cdr3_nt: TGCGCCAGCAGCCACCCAAAATATTCCGGGACAGGGTTTCACAATGAGCAGTTCTTC
clone_size: .; d_call: .; v_call: TRBV3-1/TRBV3-2; j_call: TRBJ1-5; cdr3_aa: CASSYLQGAPQHF; cdr3_nt: TGTGCCAGCAGTTATCTCCAGGGTGCGCCCCAGCATTTT
clone_size: .; d_call: .; v_call: TRBV5-6; j_call: TRBJ2-1; cdr3_aa: CASSSLSQITYNEQFF; cdr3_nt: TGTGCCAGCAGCTCATTAAGTCAGATAACCTACAATGAGCAGTTCTTC
clone_size: .; d_call: .; v_call: TRBV2; j_call: TRBJ1-1; cdr3_aa: CASCGWGGTEAFF; cdr3_nt: TGTGCCAGCTGCGGGTGGGGGGGGACTGAAGCTTTCTTT
clone_size: .; d_call: TRBD2; v_call: TRBV5-1; j_call: TRBJ2-1; cdr3_aa: CASSLGVAGRPYNEQFF; cdr3_nt: TGCGCCAGCAGCTTGGGGGTAGCGGGGCGTCCCTACAATGAGCAGTTCTTC
clone_size: .; d_call: .; v_call: TRBV5-1; j_call: TRBJ2-6; cdr3_aa: CASSLGSAGANVLTF; cdr3_nt: TGCGCCAGCAGCTTGGGTTCAGCTGGGGCCAACGTCCTGACTTTC
clone_size: once; d_call: .; v_call: TRBV7-2; j_call: TRBJ2-3; cdr3_aa: CASSLGPADTQYF; cdr3_nt: TGTGCCAGCAGCTTAGGTCCCGCAGATACGCAGTATTTT
clone_size: .; d_call: .; v_call: TRBV27; j_call: TRBJ2-1; cdr3_aa: CASARPIHGNYNEQFF; cdr3_nt: TGTGCCAGCGCCCGCCCCATCCACGGTAATTACAATGAGCAGTTCTTC
clone_size: .; d_call: TRBD1; v_call: TRBV11-2; j_call: TRBJ2-1; cdr3_aa: CASSSRDRGGAYNEQFF; cdr3_nt: TGTGCCAGCAGCTCCCGGGACAGGGGTGGCGCCTACAATGAGCAGTTCTTC
clone_size: few; d_call: TRBD1; v_call: TRBV2; j_call: TRBJ2-7; cdr3_aa: CASSEATGRFVASLYEQYF; cdr3_nt: TGTGCCAGCAGTGAAGCGACAGGGCGGTTTGTAGCGAGCCTCTACGAGCAGTACTTC
clone_size: once; d_call: .; v_call: TRBV7-2; j_call: TRBJ1-5; cdr3_aa: CASSLWDTNQPQHF; cdr3_nt: TGTGCCAGCAGCTTGTGGGACACCAATCAGCCCCAGCATTTT
clone_size: .; d_call: TRBD1; v_call: TRBV28; j_call: TRBJ2-7; cdr3_aa: CASSRTGYSYEQYF; cdr3_nt: TGTGCCAGCAGTCGGACAGGGTACTCCTACGAGCAGTACTTC
clone_size: .; d_call: .; v_call: TRBV7-9; j_call: TRBJ2-3; cdr3_aa: CASSPRTGTAGDTQYF; cdr3_nt: TGTGCCAGCAGCCCCCGGACCGGGACTGCTGGAGATACGCAGTATTTT
clone_size: .; d_call: .; v_call: TRBV15; j_call: TRBJ1-3; cdr3_aa: CATSRDLGSSGNTIYF; cdr3_nt: TGTGCCACCAGCAGAGATCTTGGCTCCTCTGGAAACACCATATATTTT
clone_size: .; d_call: TRBD1; v_call: TRBV15; j_call: TRBJ1-4; cdr3_aa: CATSRGGTGQEKLFF; cdr3_nt: TGTGCCACCAGCAGAGGAGGGACAGGGCAAGAAAAACTGTTTTTT
clone_size: few; d_call: .; v_call: TRBV5-1; j_call: TRBJ2-2; cdr3_aa: CASSLEQYIGELFF; cdr3_nt: TGCGCCAGCAGCTTGGAACAGTACATCGGGGAGCTGTTTTTT